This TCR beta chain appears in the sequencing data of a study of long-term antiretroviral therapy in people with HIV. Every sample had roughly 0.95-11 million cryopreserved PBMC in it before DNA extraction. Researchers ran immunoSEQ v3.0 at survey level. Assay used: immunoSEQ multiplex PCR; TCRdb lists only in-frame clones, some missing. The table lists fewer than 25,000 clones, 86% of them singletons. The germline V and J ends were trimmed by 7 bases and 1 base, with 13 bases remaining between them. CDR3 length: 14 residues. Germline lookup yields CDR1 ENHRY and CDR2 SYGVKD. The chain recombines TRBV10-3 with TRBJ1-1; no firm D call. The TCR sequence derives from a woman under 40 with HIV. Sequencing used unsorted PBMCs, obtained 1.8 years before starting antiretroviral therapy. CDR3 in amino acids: CAITSSQTNTEAFF. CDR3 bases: TGTGCCATCACCTCGTCGCAGACGAACACTGAAGCTTTCTTT.